This record concerns one T cell receptor (beta chain) sequence. The sample comes from a study of CD8 T cells in Susac syndrome. Overall study context: Treatment status at blood draw for the Susac syndrome patients was therapy-naive, corticosteroids, or intravenous immunoglobulin alone.

Random hexamers were used to reverse transcribe the RNA input (roughly 0.5 to 1 ug). TCRdb passed the immunoSEQ multiplex PCR reads through MiXCR, listing each CDR3 protein once. This table holds about 190,000 distinct CDR3 sequences, around 90% found once. This sequence was found in a human donor with Susac syndrome. The specimen was CD4+ T cells from PBMCs.

The CDR3 spells CATSDFWTGELFF. CDR3 DNA sequence: TGTGCCACCAGTGATTTCTGGACCGGGGAGCTGTTTTTT. The chain uses TRBV24-1 and TRBJ2-2; D gene uncertain. Per the germline V gene, CDR1 is KGHDR and CDR2 is SFDVKD. The ends were cut back, 1 base at V and 5 bases at J, with 4 bases in the middle. CDR3 length equals 13 residues.